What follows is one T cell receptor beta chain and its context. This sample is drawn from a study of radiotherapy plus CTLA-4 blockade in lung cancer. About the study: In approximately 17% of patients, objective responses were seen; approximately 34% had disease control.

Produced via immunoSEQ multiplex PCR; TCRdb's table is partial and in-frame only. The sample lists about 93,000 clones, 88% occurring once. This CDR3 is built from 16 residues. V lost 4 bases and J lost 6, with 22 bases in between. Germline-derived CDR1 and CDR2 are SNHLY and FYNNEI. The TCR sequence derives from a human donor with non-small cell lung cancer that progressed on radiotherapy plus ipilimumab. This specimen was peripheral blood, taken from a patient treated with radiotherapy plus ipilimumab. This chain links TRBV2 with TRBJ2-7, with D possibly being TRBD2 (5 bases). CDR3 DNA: TGTGCCAGCAGTGGCGGGCCGGCTCAGTTCGGCTCCGAGCAGTACTTC. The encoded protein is CASSGGPAQFGSEQYF. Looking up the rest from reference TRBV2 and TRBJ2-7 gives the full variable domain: EPEVTQTPSHQVTQMGQEVILRCVPISNHLYFYWYRQILGQKVEFLVSFYNNEISEKSEIFDDQFSVERPDGSNFTLKIRSTKLEDSAMYFCASSGGPAQFGSEQYFGPGTRLTVT.